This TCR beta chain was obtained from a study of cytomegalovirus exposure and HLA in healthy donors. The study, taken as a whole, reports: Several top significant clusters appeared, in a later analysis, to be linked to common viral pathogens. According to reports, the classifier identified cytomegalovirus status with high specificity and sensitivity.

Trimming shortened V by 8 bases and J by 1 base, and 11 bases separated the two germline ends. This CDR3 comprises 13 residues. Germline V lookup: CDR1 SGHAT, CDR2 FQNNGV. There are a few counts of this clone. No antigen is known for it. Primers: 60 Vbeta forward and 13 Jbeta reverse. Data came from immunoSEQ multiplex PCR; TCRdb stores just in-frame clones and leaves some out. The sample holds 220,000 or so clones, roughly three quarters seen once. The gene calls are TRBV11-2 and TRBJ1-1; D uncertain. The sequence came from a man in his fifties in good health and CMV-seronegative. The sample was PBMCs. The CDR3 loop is CASGGGPNTEAFF. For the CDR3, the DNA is TGTGCCAGCGGAGGAGGGCCGAACACTGAAGCTTTCTTT.